The following is a T cell receptor (beta chain) sequence with its context. The source of the sample is a study of T cell changes during pregnancy in multiple sclerosis. Germline V gene sequence: CDR1 MNHEY, CDR2 SVGAGI. The junction had 11 bases not matched to a gene; V was cut back by 5 bases and J by 9 bases. This CDR3 has 15 residues. The data were produced by immunoSEQ multiplex PCR, yet TCRdb's version contains in-frame clones alone and is incomplete. This table holds 15,000 or so clones, 93% found once. The receptor comes from a female donor in good health, enrolled as a control in a pregnancy study. V and J are TRBV6-5 and TRBJ2-1, with 9 bases lining up with TRBD2. Sequencing used peripheral blood, obtained in the second trimester of pregnancy. The CDR3: CASSRSGTSKGEQFF. In DNA, the CDR3 is TGTGCCAGCAGTCGTTCCGGGACTAGCAAGGGTGAGCAGTTCTTC.